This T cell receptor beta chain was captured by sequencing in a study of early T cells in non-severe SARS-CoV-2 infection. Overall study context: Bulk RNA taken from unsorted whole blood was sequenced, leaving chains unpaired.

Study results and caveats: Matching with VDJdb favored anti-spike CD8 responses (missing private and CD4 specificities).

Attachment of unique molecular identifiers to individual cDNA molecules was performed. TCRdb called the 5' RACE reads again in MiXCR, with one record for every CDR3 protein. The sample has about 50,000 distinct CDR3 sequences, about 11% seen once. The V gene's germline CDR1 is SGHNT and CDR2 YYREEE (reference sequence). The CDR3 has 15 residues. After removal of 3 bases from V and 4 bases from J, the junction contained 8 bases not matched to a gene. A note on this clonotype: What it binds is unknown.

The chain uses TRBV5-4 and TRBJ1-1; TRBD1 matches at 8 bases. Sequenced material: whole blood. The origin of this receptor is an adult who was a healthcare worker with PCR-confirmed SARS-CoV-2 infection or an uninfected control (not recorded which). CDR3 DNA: TGTGCCAGCAGCTCTCACACAGGGGGTAGCACTGAAGCTTTCTTT. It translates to CASSSHTGGSTEAFF.